One sample yielded the 8 T cell receptor beta chains listed below, sequenced in a study. A single record per CDR3 protein comes from TCRdb applying MiXCR to the RT-PCR reads. The sample carries approximately 720,000 distinct CDR3 sequences, approximately 15% recorded once. The source material was memory CD4+ T cells from blood. These receptors were obtained from a female donor in good health, serving as a healthy control.

This clonotype has ten or more counts. V usage is TRBV4-3 and J usage is TRBJ2-7; D is possibly TRBD1 (5 bases). The CDR3 extends over 15 amino acids. Trimming took off 1 base at V and 3 bases at J, with 13 bases between the two ends. Germline V gene data show CDR1 as LGHNA and CDR2 as YSLEER. CDR3 region: CASSQAWQGYYEQYF. CDR3 nucleotides: TGCGCCAGCAGCCAAGCCTGGCAGGGATACTACGAGCAGTACTTC.

This clonotype was detected ten times or more. The genes are TRBV20-1 and TRBJ2-7, with TRBD2 as a possible D gene (7 bases). The CDR3 totals 14 residues. The germline V gene encodes CDR1 DFQATT and CDR2 SNEGSKA (reference sequence). V dropped 3 bases and J dropped 7 bases, with 19 bases sitting between them. CDR3 loop: CSASGMGGRYEQYF. The CDR3 DNA is TGCAGTGCTAGCGGAATGGGGGGGCGTTATGAGCAGTACTTC.

V is TRBV11-2 and J is TRBJ1-2; no clear D. Germline CDR1 reads SGHAT; CDR2 reads FQNNGV. Trimming pared 1 base from V and 0 bases from J, leaving 9 bases between. This CDR3 comprises 15 residues. This chain's CDR3 is CASSLVGRSNYGYTF. CDR3 coding DNA: TGTGCCAGCAGCTTAGTGGGCCGATCTAACTATGGCTACACCTTC.

This clonotype has more than one count but fewer than ten. The rearrangement links TRBV4-1 to TRBJ2-7, with TRBD1 identical over 9 bases. The junction had 16 bases not matched to a gene; V was cut back by 4 bases and J by 6 bases. The CDR3 spans 17 residues. From germline, CDR1 is MGHRA and CDR2 YSYEKL. The CDR3 sequence: CASSRVLPGQGMGEQYF. CDR3 DNA sequence: TGCGCCAGCAGCCGAGTACTGCCGGGACAGGGTATGGGCGAGCAGTACTTC.

The CDR3 spells CAGGNEKLFF. The CDR3 region has the DNA TGTGCGGGGGGAAATGAAAAACTGTTTTTT. The chain employs TRBV30 and TRBJ1-4; D might be TRBD1 (5 bases). From germline, CDR1 is GTSNPN and CDR2 SVGIG (reference sequence). CDR3 size: 10 residues.

This clonotype was seen at least ten times. The chain employs TRBV5-5 and TRBJ1-1; D remains unclear. V shed 4 bases and J shed 4 bases, with 14 bases lying between them. This CDR3 region has 14 residues. CDR1 is SGHKS and CDR2 is YYEKEE in the germline V gene (reference sequence). CDR3: CASSAGDLGTEAFF. CDR3 in DNA: TGTGCCAGCAGCGCCGGAGATTTGGGCACTGAAGCTTTCTTT.

This clonotype has at least ten counts. The chain is built from TRBV29-1 and TRBJ2-3, with D perhaps matching TRBD2 (6 bases). Per the germline V gene, CDR1 is SQVTM and CDR2 is ANQGSEA. Trimming cost V 8 bases and J 4 bases, with 16 bases left between them. This CDR3 is 13 amino acids long. CDR3 region: CSSSTGVPDTQYF. The CDR3 nucleotides read TGCAGCTCATCCACGGGAGTCCCAGATACGCAGTATTTT.

The chain employs TRBV9 and TRBJ2-7; TRBD1 aligns across 7 bases. J was trimmed by 3 bases and V by 0 bases; bases with no gene match: 3. The CDR3 is 14 amino acids. In germline, CDR1 is SGDLS, CDR2 YYNGEE. This CDR3 is CASSVGDSIYEQYF. CDR3 bases: TGTGCCAGCAGCGTAGGGGACAGTATCTACGAGCAGTACTTC.